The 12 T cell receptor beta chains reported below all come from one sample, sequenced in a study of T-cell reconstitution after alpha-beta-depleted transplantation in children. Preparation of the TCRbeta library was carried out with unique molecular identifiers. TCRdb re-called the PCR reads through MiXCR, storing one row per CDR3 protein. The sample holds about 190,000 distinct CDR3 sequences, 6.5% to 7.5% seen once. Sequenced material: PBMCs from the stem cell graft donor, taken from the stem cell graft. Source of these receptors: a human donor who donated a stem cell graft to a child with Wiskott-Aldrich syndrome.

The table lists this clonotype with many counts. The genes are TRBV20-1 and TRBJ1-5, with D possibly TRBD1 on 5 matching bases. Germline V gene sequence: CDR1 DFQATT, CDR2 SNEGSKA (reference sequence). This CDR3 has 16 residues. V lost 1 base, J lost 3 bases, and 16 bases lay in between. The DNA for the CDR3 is TGCAGTGCTAGAGGTATCCGGGACTCTCTCAATCAGCCCCAGCATTTT. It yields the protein CSARGIRDSLNQPQHF.

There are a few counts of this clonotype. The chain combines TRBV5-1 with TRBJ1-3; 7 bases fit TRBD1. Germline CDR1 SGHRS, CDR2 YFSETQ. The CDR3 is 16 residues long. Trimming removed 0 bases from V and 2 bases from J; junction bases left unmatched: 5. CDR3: CASSLASGQTGNTIYF. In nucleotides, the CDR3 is TGCGCCAGCAGCTTGGCCTCGGGACAGACTGGAAACACCATATATTTT.

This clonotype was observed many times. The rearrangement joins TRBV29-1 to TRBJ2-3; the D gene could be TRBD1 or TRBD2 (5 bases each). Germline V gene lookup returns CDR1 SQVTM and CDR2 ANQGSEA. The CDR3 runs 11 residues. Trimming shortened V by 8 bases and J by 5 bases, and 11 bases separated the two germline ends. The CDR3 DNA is TGCAGCCCCGCGAGGGGAGATACGCAGTATTTT. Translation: CSPARGDTQYF.

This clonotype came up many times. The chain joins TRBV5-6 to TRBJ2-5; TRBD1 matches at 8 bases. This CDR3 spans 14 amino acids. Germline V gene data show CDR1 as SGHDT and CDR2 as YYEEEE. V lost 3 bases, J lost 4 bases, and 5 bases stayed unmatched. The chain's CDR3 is CASSSPTGGETQYF. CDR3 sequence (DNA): TGTGCCAGCAGCTCTCCCACAGGGGGAGAGACCCAGTACTTC.

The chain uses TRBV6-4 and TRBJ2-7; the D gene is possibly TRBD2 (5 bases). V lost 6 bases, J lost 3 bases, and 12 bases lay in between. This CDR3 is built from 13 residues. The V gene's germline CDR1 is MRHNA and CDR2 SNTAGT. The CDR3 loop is CASRPRGVYEQYF. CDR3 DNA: TGTGCCAGCAGGCCCCGGGGAGTCTACGAGCAGTACTTC.

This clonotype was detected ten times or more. This CDR3 reads CASSYGDYGYTF. The CDR3, as DNA: TGTGCCAGCAGTTACGGAGACTATGGCTACACCTTC. V usage is TRBV6-5 and J usage is TRBJ1-2; D is undetermined. Germline-derived CDR1 and CDR2 are MNHEY and SVGAGI. This CDR3 comprises 12 residues. The V gene lost 2 bases and the J gene lost 3 bases, with 4 bases spanning the gap.

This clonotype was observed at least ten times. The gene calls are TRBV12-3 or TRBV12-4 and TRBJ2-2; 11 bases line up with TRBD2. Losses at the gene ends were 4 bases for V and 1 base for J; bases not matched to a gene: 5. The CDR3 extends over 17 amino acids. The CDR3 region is CASSYEGLAENTGELFF. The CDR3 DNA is TGTGCCAGCAGTTATGAGGGACTAGCGGAGAACACCGGGGAGCTGTTTTTT.

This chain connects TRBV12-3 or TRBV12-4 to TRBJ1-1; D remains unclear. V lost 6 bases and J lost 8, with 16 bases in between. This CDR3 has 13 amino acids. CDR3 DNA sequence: TGTGCCAGCAGCTCACAGCTCGAGTTCGAAGCTTTCTTT. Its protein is CASSSQLEFEAFF.

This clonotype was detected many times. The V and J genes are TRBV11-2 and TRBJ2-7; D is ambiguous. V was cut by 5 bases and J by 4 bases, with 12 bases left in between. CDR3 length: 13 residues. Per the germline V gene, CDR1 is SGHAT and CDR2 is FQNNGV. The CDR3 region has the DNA TGTGCCAGCAGCACCGGGCCAGGTTACGAGCAGTACTTC. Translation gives CASSTGPGYEQYF. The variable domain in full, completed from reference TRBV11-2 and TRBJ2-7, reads EAGVAQSPRYKIIEKRQSVAFWCNPISGHATLYWYQQILGQGPKLLIQFQNNGVVDDSQLPKDRFSAERLKGVDSTLKIQPAKLEDSAVYLCASSTGPGYEQYFGPGTRLTVT.

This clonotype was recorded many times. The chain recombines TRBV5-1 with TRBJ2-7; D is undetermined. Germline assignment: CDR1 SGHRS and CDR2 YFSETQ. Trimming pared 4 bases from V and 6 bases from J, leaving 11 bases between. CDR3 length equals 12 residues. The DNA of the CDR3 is TGCGCCAGCAGCGAACCGACCGGCGAGCAGTACTTC. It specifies CASSEPTGEQYF.

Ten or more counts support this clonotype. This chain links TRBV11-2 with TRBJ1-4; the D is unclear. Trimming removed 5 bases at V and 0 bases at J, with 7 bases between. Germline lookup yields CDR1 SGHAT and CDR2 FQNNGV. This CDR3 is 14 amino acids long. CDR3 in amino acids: CASSQVATNEKLFF. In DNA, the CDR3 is TGTGCCAGCAGCCAAGTTGCAACTAATGAAAAACTGTTTTTT.

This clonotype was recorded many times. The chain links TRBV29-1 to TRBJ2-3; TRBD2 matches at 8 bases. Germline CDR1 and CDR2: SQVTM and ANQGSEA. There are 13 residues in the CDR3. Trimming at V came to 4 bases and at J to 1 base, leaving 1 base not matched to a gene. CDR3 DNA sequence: TGCAGCGTTGGGGGACTAGGCACAGATACGCAGTATTTT. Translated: CSVGGLGTDTQYF.